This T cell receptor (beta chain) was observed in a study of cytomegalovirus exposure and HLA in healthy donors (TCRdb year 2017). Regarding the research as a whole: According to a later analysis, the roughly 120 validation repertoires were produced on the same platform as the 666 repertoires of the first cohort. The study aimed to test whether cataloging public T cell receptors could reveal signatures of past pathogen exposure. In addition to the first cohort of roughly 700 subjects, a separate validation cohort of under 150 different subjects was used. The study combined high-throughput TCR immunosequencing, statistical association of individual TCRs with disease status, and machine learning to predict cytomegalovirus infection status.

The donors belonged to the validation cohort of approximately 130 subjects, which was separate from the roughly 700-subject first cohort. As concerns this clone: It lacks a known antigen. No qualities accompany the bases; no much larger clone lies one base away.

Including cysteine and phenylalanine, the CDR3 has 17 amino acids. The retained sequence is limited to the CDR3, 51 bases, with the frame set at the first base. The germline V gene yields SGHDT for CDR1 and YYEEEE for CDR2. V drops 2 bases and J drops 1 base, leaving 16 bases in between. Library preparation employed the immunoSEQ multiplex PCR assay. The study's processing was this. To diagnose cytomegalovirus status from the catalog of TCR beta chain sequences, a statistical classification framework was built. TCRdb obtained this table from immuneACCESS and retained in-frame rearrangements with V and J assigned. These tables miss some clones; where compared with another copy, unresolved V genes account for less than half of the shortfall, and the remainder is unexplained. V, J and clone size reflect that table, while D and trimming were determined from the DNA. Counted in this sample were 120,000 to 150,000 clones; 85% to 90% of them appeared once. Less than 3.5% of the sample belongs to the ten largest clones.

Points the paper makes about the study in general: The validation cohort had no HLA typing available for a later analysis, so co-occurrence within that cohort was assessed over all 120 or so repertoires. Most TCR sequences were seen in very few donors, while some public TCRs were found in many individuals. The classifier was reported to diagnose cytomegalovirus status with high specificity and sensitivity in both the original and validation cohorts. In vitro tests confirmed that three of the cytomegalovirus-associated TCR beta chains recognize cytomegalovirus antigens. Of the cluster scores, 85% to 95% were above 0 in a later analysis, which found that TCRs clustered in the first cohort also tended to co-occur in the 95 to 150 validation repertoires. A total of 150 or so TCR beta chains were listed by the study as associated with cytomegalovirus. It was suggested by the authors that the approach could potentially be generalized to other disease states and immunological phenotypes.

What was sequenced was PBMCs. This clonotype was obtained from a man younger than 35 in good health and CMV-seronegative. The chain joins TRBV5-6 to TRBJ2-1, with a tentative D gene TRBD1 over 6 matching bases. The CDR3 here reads CASSFINLGGSYNEQFF. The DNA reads TGTGCCAGCAGCTTTATCAACCTAGGGGGATCCTACAATGAGCAGTTCTTC.